This is a list of T cell receptor beta chains from one sample in a study of cytomegalovirus exposure and HLA in healthy donors. Measured with immunoSEQ multiplex PCR; TCRdb has only the in-frame clones, and not every one. The sample contains some 180,000 clones, around 76% of which appear only once. What was sequenced was PBMCs. The receptors derive from a woman aged 25-40 years in good health and CMV-seropositive. Each CDR3 is given without its conserved first and last residue.

v_gene: TRBV19
j_gene: TRBJ1-2
CDR3aa: ASTEDSYGYT

v_gene: TRBV19
j_gene: TRBJ1-2
CDR3aa: ASRVGQGKGYGYT

v_gene: TRBV6-1
j_gene: TRBJ1-2
CDR3aa: ASSTESGINYGYT

v_gene: TRBV7-8
j_gene: TRBJ2-4
CDR3aa: ASSLTTGRTLAKNIQY

v_gene: TRBV7-9
j_gene: TRBJ2-4
CDR3aa: ASSLATGLAKNIQY

v_gene: TRBV6-5
j_gene: TRBJ1-5
CDR3aa: ASRQRGLRQPQH

v_gene: TRBV7-9
j_gene: TRBJ2-2
CDR3aa: ASLPNTGELF

v_gene: TRBV19
j_gene: TRBJ2-2
CDR3aa: ASSTRGVDGELF

v_gene: TRBV7-9
j_gene: TRBJ2-7
CDR3aa: ASSPADVSYEQY

v_gene: TRBV13
j_gene: TRBJ1-1
CDR3aa: ASSQGQGVISTEAF

v_gene: TRBV28
j_gene: TRBJ2-7
CDR3aa: ASSFKSGTGNYEQY

v_gene: TRBV13
j_gene: TRBJ1-5
CDR3aa: ASSKQGWSNQPQH

v_gene: TRBV10-2
j_gene: TRBJ2-7
CDR3aa: ASTSGGTYEQY

v_gene: TRBV13
j_gene: TRBJ1-5
CDR3aa: ASSPGRANSNQPQH

v_gene: TRBV5-4
j_gene: TRBJ2-3
CDR3aa: ASSLEPSGPRTQY

v_gene: TRBV19
j_gene: TRBJ2-3
CDR3aa: ASSLGGGADTQY

v_gene: TRBV19
j_gene: TRBJ1-1
CDR3aa: ASRDRAATEAF

v_gene: TRBV2
j_gene: TRBJ2-3
CDR3aa: ASSPGRSTDTQY

v_gene: TRBV6-5
j_gene: TRBJ2-2
CDR3aa: ASGGWANTGELF

v_gene: TRBV28
j_gene: TRBJ2-5
CDR3aa: ASSYGLETQY

v_gene: TRBV15
j_gene: TRBJ1-2
CDR3aa: ATSTELGGYGYT

v_gene: TRBV6-4
j_gene: TRBJ2-3
CDR3aa: ASSIRPGQPTDTQY

v_gene: TRBV2
j_gene: TRBJ1-2
CDR3aa: ATRQGAKGYT

v_gene: TRBV5-1
j_gene: TRBJ2-7
CDR3aa: ASSLQGINEQY

v_gene: TRBV19
j_gene: TRBJ2-1
CDR3aa: ASSRPRTSGYEQF

v_gene: TRBV28
j_gene: TRBJ1-1
CDR3aa: ASSLENRENTEAF

v_gene: TRBV4-1
j_gene: TRBJ1-2
CDR3aa: ASSQRTGGDYGYT

v_gene: TRBV5-5
j_gene: TRBJ2-2
CDR3aa: ASSLRGLAGASTGELF

v_gene: TRBV10-1
j_gene: TRBJ2-1
CDR3aa: ASSSGGSSYNEQF

v_gene: TRBV5-1
j_gene: TRBJ1-1
CDR3aa: ASSDNRGGGTEAF

v_gene: TRBV6-1
j_gene: TRBJ1-5
CDR3aa: ASSEVGTGVHSNQPQH

v_gene: TRBV5-8
j_gene: TRBJ1-5
CDR3aa: ASTSNQPQH

v_gene: TRBV5-5
j_gene: TRBJ1-2
CDR3aa: ASSADHPYGYT

v_gene: TRBV4-1
j_gene: TRBJ1-2
CDR3aa: ASSQPIDDRAYGYT

v_gene: TRBV11-3
j_gene: TRBJ2-5
CDR3aa: ASSLGTTGHQETQY

v_gene: TRBV7-9
j_gene: TRBJ2-5
CDR3aa: ASSLGLAGVETQY

v_gene: TRBV28
j_gene: TRBJ2-2
CDR3aa: ASTRALAGAGELF